Sequencing of this T cell receptor (beta chain) was carried out in a study of beta chain features in type 1 diabetes. General study findings and limits: A definitive answer on HLA type influencing TCRB rearrangement was not reached here. For Type 1 diabetes patients, all four CD4+ subsets carried TCRB CDR3s that were moderately but significantly shorter.

A note on this clone: Its cognate antigen is unknown.

What was sequenced were expressed TCRB transcripts, since all of the isolated RNA had been reverse transcribed. The study sequenced naive, central memory and regulatory T cell samples to an average of roughly 3.8 million reads. Profiled with immunoSEQ multiplex PCR; TCRdb holds only in-frame clones, not every one. The data hold 350,000 or so clones, with around 19% observed a single time. Per germline, CDR1 MGHRA and CDR2 YSYEKL. The CDR3 consists of 16 residues. V lost 4 bases, J lost 8 bases, and 5 bases stayed unmatched. This chain links TRBV4-1 with TRBJ2-1, with 16 bases identical to TRBD2. The sequencing sample was made of naive CD4+ T cells from blood. The clonotype originates from a woman in her late teens or twenties in good health. CDR3 coding DNA: TGCGCCAGCAGCCGGGGACTAGCGGGGGGGCGGGATGAGCAGTTCTTC. It specifies CASSRGLAGGRDEQFF.